What follows is one T cell receptor (beta chain) and its context. Its target is not known. An end of the junction differs from the germline gene, which may be a read error. RNA transcripts served as the template for amplifying TCR beta CDR3 regions. The HTBI set primed first-round TCR CDR3 RT-PCR. TCRdb analysed the multiplex PCR reads with MiXCR anew, one entry per CDR3 protein. Among about 640,000 distinct CDR3 sequences, less than 25% were seen once, and the ten largest hold 34%. From germline, CDR1 is SSHAT and CDR2 FNYEAQ (reference sequence). The CDR3 totals 15 residues. The record originates from a study of T cells in Graves' hyperthyroidism and ophthalmopathy. Study information: Peripheral blood sampling occurred at initial diagnosis, before any treatment.

Fresh peripheral blood, roughly 10 ml, was the source of the PBMCs. Study-wide results and caveats: The model forecast ophthalmopathy, anticipating it by a median around 6.5 months before onset. Also found in blood were most expanded thyroid clonotypes above 0.001.

The clonotype was recovered from a man aged 25 to 40 with Graves' ophthalmopathy. This chain uses TRBV7-7 with TRBJ2-3; D might be TRBD2 (5 bases). Sequencing was carried out using blood. The CDR3: CASSLGSGSGDTQYF. The CDR3 DNA reads as TGTGCTAGCAGCTTAGGAAGCGGATCCGGAGATACGCAGTATTTT.